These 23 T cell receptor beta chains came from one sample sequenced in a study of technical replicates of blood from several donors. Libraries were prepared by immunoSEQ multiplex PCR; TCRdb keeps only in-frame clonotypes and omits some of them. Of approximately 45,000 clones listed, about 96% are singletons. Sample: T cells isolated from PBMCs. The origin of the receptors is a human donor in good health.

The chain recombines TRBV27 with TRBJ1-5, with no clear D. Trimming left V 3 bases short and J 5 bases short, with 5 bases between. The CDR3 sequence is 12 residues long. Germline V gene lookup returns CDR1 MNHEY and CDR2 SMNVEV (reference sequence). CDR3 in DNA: TGTGCCAGCAGTTTCCTCGATCAGCCCCAGCATTTT. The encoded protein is CASSFLDQPQHF.

As DNA, the CDR3 is TGTGCCAGTAGTATCTCCGGGACAGGGGATGGCTACACCTTC. Encoded protein: CASSISGTGDGYTF. The chain joins TRBV19 to TRBJ1-2, with TRBD1 identical over 10 bases. The ends lost 3 bases at V and 6 bases at J; junction bases unmatched: 4. The CDR3 extends over 14 amino acids. From germline, CDR1 is LNHDA and CDR2 SQIVND (reference sequence).

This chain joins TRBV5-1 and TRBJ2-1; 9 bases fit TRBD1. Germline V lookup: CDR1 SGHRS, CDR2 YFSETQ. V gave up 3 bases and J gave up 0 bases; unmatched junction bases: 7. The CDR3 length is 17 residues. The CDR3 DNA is TGCGCCAGCAGCTGGACAGGGGACAAGAGCTCCTACAATGAGCAGTTCTTC. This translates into CASSWTGDKSSYNEQFF.

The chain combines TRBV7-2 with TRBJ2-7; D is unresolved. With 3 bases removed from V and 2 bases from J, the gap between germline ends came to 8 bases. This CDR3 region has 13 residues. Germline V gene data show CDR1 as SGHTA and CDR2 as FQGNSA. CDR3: CASSLAATYEQYF. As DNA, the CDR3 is TGTGCCAGCAGCTTGGCGGCCACCTACGAGCAGTACTTC.

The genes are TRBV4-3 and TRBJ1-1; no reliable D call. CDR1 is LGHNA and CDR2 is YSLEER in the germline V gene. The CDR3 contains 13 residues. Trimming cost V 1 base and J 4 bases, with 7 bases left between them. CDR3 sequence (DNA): TGCGCCAGCAGCCAAGCGGGAAGCACTGAAGCTTTCTTT. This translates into CASSQAGSTEAFF.

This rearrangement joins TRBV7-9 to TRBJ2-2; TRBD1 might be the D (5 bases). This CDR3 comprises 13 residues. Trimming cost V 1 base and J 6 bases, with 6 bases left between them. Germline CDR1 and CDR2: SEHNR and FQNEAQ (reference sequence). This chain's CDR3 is CASSLVGAGELFF. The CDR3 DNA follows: TGTGCCAGCAGCTTAGTAGGGGCCGGGGAGCTGTTTTTT. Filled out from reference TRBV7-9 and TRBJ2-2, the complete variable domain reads DTGVSQNPRHKITKRGQNVTFRCDPISEHNRLYWYRQTLGQGPEFLTYFQNEAQLEKSRLLSDRFSAERPKGSFSTLEIQRTEQGDSAMYLCASSLVGAGELFFGEGSRLTVL.

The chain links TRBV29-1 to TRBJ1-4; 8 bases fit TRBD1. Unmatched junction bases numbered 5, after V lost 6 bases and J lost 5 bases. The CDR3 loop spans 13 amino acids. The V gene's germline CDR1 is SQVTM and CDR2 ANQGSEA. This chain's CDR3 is CSVGGQGNEKLFF. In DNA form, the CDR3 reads TGCAGCGTGGGTGGACAGGGCAATGAAAAACTGTTTTTT.

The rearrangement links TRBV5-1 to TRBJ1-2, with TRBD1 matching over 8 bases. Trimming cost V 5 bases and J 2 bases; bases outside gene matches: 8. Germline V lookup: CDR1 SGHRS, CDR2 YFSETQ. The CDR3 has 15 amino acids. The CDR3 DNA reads TGCGCCAGCAGTCTGACAGGGGCCGGGAACTATGGCTACACCTTC. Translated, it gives CASSLTGAGNYGYTF.

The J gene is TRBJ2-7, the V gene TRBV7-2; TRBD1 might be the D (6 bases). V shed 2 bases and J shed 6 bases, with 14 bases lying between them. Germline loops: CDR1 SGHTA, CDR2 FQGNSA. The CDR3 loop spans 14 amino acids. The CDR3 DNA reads TGTGCCAGCAGCTTACGGTACCAGGGGTCCGAGCAGTACTTC. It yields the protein CASSLRYQGSEQYF.

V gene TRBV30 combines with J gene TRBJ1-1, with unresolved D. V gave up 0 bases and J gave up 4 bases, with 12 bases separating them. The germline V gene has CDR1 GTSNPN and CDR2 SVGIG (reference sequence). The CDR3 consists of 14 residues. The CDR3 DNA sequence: TGTGCCTGGAGTGTCCGGGGATACGGCACTGAAGCTTTCTTT. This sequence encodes CAWSVRGYGTEAFF.

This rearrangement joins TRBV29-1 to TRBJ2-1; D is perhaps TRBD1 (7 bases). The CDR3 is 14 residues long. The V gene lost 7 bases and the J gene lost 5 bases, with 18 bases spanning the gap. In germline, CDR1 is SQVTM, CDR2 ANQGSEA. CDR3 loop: CSGQGGETHNEQFF. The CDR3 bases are TGCAGCGGTCAGGGGGGAGAGACTCACAATGAGCAGTTCTTC.

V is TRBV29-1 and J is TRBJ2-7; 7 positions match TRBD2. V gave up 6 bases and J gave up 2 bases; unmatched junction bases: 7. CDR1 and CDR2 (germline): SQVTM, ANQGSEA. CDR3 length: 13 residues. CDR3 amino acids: CSVETSTAYEQYF. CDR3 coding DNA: TGCAGCGTCGAGACTAGCACCGCCTACGAGCAGTACTTC.

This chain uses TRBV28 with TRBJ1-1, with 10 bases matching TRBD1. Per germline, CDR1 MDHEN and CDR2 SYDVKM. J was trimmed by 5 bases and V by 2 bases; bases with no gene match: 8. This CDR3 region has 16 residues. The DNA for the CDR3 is TGTGCCAGCAGTTTACTCCGACAGGGGGCAAGGACTGAAGCTTTCTTT. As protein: CASSLLRQGARTEAFF.

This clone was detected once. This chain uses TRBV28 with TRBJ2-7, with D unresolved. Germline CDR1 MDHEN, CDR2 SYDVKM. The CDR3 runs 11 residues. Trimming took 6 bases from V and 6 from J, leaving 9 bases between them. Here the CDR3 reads CASSPESEQYF. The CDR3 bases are TGTGCCAGCAGCCCAGAATCCGAGCAGTACTTC. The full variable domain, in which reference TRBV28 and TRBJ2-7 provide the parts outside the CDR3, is DVKVTQSSRYLVKRTGEKVFLECVQDMDHENMFWYRQDPGLGLRLIYFSYDVKMKEKGDIPEGYSVSREKKERFSLILESASTNQTSMYLCASSPESEQYFGPGTRLTVT.

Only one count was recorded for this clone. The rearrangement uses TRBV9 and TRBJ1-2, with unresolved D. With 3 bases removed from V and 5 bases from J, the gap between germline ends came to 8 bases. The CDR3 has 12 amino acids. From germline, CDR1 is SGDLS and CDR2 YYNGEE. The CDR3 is CASSDGGYGYTF. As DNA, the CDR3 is TGTGCCAGCAGCGACGGAGGATATGGCTACACCTTC.

CDR3 nucleotides: TGTGCCAGCGAAGTACAGACTGAAGCTTTCTTT. This gives the protein CASEVQTEAFF. The V call is TRBV6-6, the J call TRBJ1-1, with D hard to call. The CDR3 is 11 amino acids. Germline loops: CDR1 MNHNY, CDR2 SVGAGI (reference sequence). V was pared by 8 bases and J by 5 bases, with 9 bases between.

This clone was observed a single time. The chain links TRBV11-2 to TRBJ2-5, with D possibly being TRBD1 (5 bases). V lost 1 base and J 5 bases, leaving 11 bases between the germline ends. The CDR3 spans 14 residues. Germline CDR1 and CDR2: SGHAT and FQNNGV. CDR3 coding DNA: TGTGCCAGCAGCTTAGCCCGGACACTGGAGACCCAGTACTTC. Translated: CASSLARTLETQYF.

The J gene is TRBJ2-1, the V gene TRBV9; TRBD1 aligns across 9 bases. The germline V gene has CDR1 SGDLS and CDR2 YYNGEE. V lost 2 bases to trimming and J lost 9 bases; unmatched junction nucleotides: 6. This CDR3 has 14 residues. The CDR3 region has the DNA TGTGCCAGCAGCGTGAACAGGGGGCTGTCTGAGCAGTTCTTC. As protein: CASSVNRGLSEQFF.

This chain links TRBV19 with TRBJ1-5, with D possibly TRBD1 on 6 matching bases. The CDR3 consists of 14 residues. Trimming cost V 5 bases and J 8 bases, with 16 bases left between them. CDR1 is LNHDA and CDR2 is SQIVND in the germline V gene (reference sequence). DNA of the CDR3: TGTGCCAGTAGTCCCCCGGTAACAGGGAAGCCCCAGCATTTT. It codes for CASSPPVTGKPQHF.

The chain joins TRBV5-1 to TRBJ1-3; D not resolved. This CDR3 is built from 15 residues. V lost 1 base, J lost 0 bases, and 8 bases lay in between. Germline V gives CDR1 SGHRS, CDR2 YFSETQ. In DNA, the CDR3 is TGCGCCAGCAGCTTGCAGGCGAGCTCTGGAAACACCATATATTTT. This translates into CASSLQASSGNTIYF.

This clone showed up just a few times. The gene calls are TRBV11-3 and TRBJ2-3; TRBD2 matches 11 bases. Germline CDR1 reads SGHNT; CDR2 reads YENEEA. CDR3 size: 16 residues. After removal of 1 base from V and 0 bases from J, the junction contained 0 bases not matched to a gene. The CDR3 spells CASSLGTSGSTDTQYF. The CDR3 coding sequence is TGTGCCAGCAGCTTAGGGACTAGCGGGAGCACAGATACGCAGTATTTT.

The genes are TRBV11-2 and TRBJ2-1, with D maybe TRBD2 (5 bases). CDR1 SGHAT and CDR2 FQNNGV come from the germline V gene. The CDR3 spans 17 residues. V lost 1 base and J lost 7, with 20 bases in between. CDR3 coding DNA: TGTGCCAGCAGCTTAGGTCGGATGCGGGCCCTCGCTAATGAGCAGTTCTTC. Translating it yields CASSLGRMRALANEQFF.

Written as DNA, the CDR3 is TGTGCCAGCAGTGAAGGGACAAACTATGGCTACACCTTC. This encodes CASSEGTNYGYTF. This sequence joins TRBV25-1 and TRBJ1-2; D is perhaps TRBD1 (6 bases). Germline loops: CDR1 MGHDK, CDR2 SYGVNS. The length of the CDR3 is 13 residues. Trimming cost V 2 bases and J 2 bases, with 6 bases left between them.